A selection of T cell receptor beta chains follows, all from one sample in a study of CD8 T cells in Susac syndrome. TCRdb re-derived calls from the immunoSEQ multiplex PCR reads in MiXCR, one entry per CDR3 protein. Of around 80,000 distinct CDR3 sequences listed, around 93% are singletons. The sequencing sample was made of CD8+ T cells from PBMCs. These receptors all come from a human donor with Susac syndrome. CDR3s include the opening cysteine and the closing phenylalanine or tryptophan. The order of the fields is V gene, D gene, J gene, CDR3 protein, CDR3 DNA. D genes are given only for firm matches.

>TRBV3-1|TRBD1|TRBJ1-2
CASSQEIRTGDLYGYTF
TGTGCCAGCAGCCAAGAGATTAGGACAGGGGACCTCTATGGCTACACCTTC
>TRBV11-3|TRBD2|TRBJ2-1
CASSRGLAPRNEQFF
TGTGCCAGCAGCCGGGGACTAGCGCCCCGGAATGAGCAGTTCTTC
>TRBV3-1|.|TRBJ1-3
CASSGGLGNTIYF
TGTGCCAGCAGTGGCGGCTTAGGAAACACCATATATTTT
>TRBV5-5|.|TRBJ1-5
CASSLGSSNQPQHF
TGTGCCAGCAGCTTGGGGTCCAGCAATCAGCCCCAGCATTTT
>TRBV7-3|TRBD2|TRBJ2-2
CASSLKAGGRTGELFF
TGTGCCAGCAGCCTCAAAGCGGGGGGGCGTACCGGGGAGCTGTTTTTT
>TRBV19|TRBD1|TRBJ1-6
CASSPRTGLSSYNSPLHF
TGTGCCAGTAGTCCCCGGACAGGCCTGAGCTCCTATAATTCACCCCTCCACTTT
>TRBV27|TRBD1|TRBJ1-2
CASSPGTGNYGYTF
TGTGCCAGCAGTCCGGGGACAGGGAACTATGGCTACACCTTC
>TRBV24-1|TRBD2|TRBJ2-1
CATSDLGTSGSYNEQFF
TGTGCCACCAGTGATCTAGGGACTAGCGGTTCCTACAATGAGCAGTTCTTC
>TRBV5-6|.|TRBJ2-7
CASSFLESGYEQYF
TGTGCCAGCAGCTTTTTAGAAAGTGGATACGAGCAGTACTTC
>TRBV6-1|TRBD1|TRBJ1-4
CASRTGATNEKLFF
TGTGCCAGCAGGACAGGGGCAACTAATGAAAAACTGTTTTTT